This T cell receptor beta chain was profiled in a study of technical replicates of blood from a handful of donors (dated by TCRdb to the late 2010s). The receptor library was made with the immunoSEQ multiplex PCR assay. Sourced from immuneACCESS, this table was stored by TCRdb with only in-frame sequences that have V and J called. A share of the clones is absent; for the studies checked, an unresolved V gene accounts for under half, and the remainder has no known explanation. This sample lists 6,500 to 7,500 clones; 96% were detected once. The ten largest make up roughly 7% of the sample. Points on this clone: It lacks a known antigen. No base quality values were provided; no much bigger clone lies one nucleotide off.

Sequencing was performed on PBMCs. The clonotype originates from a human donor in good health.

The nucleotides are TGTGCCAGTAGTATGATGGGACAGGGGGCCTCGTTCTTC. It is translated as CASSMMGQGASFF. This chain joins TRBV19 to TRBJ2-1, with 12 bases in between that match TRBD1. From the germline V gene (reference sequence), CDR1 is LNHDA and CDR2 is SQIVND. Clipping removes 3 bases from V and 15 bases from J, with 6 as the unmatched junction base count. The CDR3 runs 13 amino acids, cysteine and phenylalanine included. Only CDR3 DNA remains: 39 bases, in frame from the first base.